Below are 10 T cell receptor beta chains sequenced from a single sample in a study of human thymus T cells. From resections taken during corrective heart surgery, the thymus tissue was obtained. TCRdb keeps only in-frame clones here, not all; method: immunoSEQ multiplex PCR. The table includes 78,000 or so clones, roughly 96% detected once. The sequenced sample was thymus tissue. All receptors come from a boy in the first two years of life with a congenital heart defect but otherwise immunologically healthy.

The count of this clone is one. The CDR3 spells CASSPVVRGKAISNQPQHF. DNA of the CDR3: TGTGCCAGCAGTCCCGTCGTCCGGGGAAAGGCTATTAGCAATCAGCCCCAGCATTTT. This sequence joins TRBV27 and TRBJ1-5; unclear D gene. In germline, CDR1 is MNHEY, CDR2 SMNVEV (reference sequence). The CDR3 is 19 residues long. Trimming stripped 5 bases from V and 0 bases from J, with 23 bases between.

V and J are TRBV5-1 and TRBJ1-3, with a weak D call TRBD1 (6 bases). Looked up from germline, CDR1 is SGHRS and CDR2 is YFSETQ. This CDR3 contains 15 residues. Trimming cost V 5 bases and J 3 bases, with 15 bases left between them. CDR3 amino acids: CASSPSQGHGNTIYF. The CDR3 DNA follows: TGCGCCAGCAGTCCTAGTCAGGGACATGGAAACACCATATATTTT.

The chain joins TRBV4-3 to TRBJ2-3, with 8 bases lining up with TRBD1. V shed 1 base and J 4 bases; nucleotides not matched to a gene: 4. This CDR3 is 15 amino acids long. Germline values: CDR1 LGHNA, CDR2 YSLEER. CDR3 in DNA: TGCGCCAGCAGCCAAGGTCCAGGGGGCTCAGATACGCAGTATTTT. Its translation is CASSQGPGGSDTQYF.

DNA for the CDR3: TGTGCCAGCAGCCAGAGAGAGGTAGTAAGGGGGAATGAGCAGTTCTTC. It codes for CASSQREVVRGNEQFF. The V and J genes are TRBV11-2 and TRBJ2-1, with D possibly being TRBD1 (6 bases). Germline V lookup: CDR1 SGHAT, CDR2 FQNNGV. Trimming took 5 bases from V and 7 from J, leaving 21 bases between them. This CDR3 comprises 16 residues.

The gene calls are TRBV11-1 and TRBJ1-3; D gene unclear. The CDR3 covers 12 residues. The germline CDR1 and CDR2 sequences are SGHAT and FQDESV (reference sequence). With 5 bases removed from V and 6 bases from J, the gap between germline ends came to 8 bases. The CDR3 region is CASSTPENTIYF. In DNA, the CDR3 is TGTGCCAGCAGCACCCCTGAAAACACCATATATTTT. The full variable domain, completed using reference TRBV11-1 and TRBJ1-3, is EAEVAQSPRYKITEKSQAVAFWCDPISGHATLYWYRQILGQGPELLVQFQDESVVDDSQLPKDRFSAERLKGVDSTLKIQPAELGDSAMYLCASSTPENTIYFGEGSWLTVV.

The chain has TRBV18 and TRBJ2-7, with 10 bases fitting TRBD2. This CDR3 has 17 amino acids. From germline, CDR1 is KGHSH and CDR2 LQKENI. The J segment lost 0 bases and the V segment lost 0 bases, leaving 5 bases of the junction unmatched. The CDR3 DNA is TGTGCCAGCTCACCACCGCGACTAGCGGGTAGCTCCTACGAGCAGTACTTC. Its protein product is CASSPPRLAGSSYEQYF.

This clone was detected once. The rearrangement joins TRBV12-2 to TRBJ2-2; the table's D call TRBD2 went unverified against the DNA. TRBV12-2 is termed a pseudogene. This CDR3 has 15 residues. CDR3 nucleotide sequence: TGTGCAAGTCGCTTGATATCGACTAGCGGGGGCGAGCTGTTTTTT. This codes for CASRLISTSGGELFF.

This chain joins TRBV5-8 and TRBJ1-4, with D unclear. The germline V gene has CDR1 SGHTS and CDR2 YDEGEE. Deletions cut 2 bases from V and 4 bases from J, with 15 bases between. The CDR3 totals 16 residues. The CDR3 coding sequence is TGTGCCAGCAGCTTCGGTCCCCGGCAGAATAATGAAAAACTGTTTTTT. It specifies CASSFGPRQNNEKLFF.

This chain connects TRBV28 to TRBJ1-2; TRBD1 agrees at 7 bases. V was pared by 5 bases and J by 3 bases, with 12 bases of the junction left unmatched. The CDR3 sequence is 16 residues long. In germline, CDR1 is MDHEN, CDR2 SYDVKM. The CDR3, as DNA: TGTGCCAGCAGTCCCCCGACAGGGCCGAATGACTATGGCTACACCTTC. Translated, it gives CASSPPTGPNDYGYTF.

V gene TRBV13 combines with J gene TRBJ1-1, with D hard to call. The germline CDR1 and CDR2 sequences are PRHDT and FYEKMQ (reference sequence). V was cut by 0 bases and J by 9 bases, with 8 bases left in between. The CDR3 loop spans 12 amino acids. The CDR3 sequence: CASSLGFDQAFF. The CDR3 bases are TGTGCCAGCAGCTTAGGGTTTGACCAAGCTTTCTTT.